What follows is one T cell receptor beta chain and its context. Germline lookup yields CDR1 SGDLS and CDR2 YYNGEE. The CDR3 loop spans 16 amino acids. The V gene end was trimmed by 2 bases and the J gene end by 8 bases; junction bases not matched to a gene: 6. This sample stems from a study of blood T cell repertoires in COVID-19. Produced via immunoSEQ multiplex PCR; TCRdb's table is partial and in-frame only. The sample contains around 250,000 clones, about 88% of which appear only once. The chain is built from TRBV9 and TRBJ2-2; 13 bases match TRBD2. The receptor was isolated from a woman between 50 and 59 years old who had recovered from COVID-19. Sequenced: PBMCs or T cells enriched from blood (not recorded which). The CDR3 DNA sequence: TGTGCCAGCAGCGTTGGACTAGCGGGAGCGGCGGGGGAGCTGTTTTTT. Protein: CASSVGLAGAAGELFF.